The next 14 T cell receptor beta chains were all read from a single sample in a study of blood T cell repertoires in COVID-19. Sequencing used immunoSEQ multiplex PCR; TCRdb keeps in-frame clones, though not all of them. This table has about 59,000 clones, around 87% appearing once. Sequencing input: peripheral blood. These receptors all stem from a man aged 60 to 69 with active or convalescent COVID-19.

CDR3 in amino acids: CASSYRRGYSPLHF. CDR3 nucleotide sequence: TGTGCCAGCAGTTACCGCAGGGGATATTCACCCCTCCACTTT. The chain combines TRBV6-5 with TRBJ1-6; D perhaps matches TRBD1 (6 bases). Germline V CDR1 and CDR2: MNHEY, SVGAGI. The V end was cut by 2 bases, the J end by 8 bases, with 10 bases between. The CDR3 totals 14 residues.

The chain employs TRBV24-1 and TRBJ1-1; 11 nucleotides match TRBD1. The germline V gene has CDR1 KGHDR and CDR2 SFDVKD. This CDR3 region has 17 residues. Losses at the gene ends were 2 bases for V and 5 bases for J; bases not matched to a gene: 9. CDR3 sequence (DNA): TGTGCCACCAGTGATTCGAGGACAGGGGGCTTATGGACTGAAGCTTTCTTT. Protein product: CATSDSRTGGLWTEAFF.

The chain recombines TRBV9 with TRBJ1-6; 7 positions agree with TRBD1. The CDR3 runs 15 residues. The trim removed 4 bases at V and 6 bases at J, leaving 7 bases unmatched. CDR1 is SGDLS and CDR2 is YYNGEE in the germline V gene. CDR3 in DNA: TGTGCCAGCAGCTATTGGGACAGCGTTAATTCACCCCTCCACTTT. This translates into CASSYWDSVNSPLHF. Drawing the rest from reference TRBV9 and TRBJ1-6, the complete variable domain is DSGVTQTPKHLITATGQRVTLRCSPRSGDLSVYWYQQSLDQGLQFLIQYYNGEERAKGNILERFSAQQFPDLHSELNLSSLELGDSALYFCASSYWDSVNSPLHFGNGTRLTVT.

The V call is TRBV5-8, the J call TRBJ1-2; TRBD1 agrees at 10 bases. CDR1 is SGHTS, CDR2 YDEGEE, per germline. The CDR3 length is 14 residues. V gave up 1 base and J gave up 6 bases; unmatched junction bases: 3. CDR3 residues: CASSLTGQGNGYTF. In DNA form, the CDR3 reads TGTGCCAGCAGCTTGACGGGACAGGGGAATGGCTACACCTTC.

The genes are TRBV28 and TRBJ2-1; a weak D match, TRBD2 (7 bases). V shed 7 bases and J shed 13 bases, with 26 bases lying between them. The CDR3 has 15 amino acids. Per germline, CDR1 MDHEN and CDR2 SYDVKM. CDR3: CASNPSGGGRLVQFF. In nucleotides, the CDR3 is TGTGCCAGCAACCCATCGGGGGGCGGCAGGTTGGTTCAGTTCTTC.

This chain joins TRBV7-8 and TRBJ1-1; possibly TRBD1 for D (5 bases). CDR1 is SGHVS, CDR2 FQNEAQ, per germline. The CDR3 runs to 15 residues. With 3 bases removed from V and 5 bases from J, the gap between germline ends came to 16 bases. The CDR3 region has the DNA TGTGCCAGCAGCTTGACAGCCCTGGCGGAGACTGAAGCTTTCTTT. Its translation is CASSLTALAETEAFF.

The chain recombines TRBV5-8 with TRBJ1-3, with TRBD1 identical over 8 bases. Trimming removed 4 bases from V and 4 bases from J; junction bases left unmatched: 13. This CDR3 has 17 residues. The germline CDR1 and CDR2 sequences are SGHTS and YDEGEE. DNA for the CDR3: TGTGCCAGCAGCGGGGGACCTGACAGGGGAAGAGGAAACACCATATATTTT. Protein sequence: CASSGGPDRGRGNTIYF.

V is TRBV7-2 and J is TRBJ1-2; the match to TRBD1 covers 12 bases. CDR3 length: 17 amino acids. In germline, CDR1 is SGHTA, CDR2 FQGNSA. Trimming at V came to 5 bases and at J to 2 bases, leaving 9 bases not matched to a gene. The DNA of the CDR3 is TGTGCCAGCAGCCTCCTGGGGACAGGGGGCGCCAACTATGGCTACACCTTC. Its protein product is CASSLLGTGGANYGYTF.

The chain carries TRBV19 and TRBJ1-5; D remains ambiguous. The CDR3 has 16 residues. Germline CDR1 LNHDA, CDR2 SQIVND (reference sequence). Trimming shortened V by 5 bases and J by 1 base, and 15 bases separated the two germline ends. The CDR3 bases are TGTGCCAGTAGTTCTCGAATCAGAAGAAGCAATCAGCCCCAGCATTTT. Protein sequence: CASSSRIRRSNQPQHF.

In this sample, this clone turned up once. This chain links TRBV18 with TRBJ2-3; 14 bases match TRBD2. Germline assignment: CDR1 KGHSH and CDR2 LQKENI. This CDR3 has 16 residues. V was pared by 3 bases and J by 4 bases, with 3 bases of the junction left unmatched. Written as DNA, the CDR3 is TGTGCCAGCTCACCGGGACTAGCGGGGGTATCAGATACGCAGTATTTT. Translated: CASSPGLAGVSDTQYF.

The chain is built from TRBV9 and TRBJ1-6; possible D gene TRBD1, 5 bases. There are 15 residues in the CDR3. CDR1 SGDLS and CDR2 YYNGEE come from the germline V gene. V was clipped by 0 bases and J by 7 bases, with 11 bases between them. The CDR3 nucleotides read TGTGCCAGCAGCGTAGCTCAGGGATGGAATTCACCCCTCCACTTT. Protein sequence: CASSVAQGWNSPLHF.

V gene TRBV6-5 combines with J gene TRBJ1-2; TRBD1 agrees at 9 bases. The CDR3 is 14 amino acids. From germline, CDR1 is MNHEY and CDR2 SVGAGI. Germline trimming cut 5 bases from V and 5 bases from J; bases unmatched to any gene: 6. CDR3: CASSTGGPKYGYTF. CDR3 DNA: TGTGCCAGCAGTACAGGGGGCCCGAAATATGGCTACACCTTC.

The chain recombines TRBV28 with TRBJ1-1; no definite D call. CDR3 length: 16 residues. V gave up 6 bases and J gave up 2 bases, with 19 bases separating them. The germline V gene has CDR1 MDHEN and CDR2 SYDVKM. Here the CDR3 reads CASRPEPLQINTEAFF. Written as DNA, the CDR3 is TGTGCCAGCAGGCCCGAGCCCCTACAGATAAACACTGAAGCTTTCTTT.

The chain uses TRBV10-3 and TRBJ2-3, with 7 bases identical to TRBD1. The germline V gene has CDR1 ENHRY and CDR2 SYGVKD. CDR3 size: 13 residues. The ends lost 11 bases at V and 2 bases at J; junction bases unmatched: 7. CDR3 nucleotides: TGTGCCTTAAAAGGGGGCTACACAGATACGCAGTATTTT. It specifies CALKGGYTDTQYF.